These T cell receptor beta chains were read from a single sample in a study of blood T cell repertoires in COVID-19. The repertoire was sequenced with immunoSEQ multiplex PCR; TCRdb's copy has only in-frame clones and lacks some. Of 280,000 or so clones detected, roughly 85% appear once; the ten largest clones hold 2.2%. The sample was PBMCs or T cells enriched from blood (not recorded which). The receptor set was obtained from a man between 25 and 39 years old who had recovered from COVID-19. Both conserved end residues are part of each CDR3. Each record gives: D gene, clone size, V gene, J gene, CDR3 protein, CDR3 DNA. D genes are given only for firm matches. Clone size is stated in some rows and not others, as once, few, many or a class when expanded.

D gene: -; clone size: -; V gene: TRBV7-8; J gene: TRBJ2-3; CDR3 protein: CASSLVARSDTQYF; CDR3 DNA: TGTGCCAGCAGCTTAGTGGCTAGATCAGATACGCAGTATTTT
D gene: -; clone size: -; V gene: TRBV12-3/TRBV12-4; J gene: TRBJ2-7; CDR3 protein: CASSTLGVAEQYF; CDR3 DNA: TGTGCCAGCAGCACCCTGGGAGTAGCCGAGCAGTACTTC
D gene: TRBD1; clone size: -; V gene: TRBV2; J gene: TRBJ1-2; CDR3 protein: CASGQGGGYGYTF; CDR3 DNA: TGTGCCAGCGGACAGGGAGGGGGCTATGGCTACACCTTC
D gene: -; clone size: once; V gene: TRBV24-1; J gene: TRBJ1-2; CDR3 protein: CATSDFRGLDGYTF; CDR3 DNA: TGTGCCACCAGTGATTTTCGAGGGTTAGATGGCTACACCTTC
D gene: -; clone size: few; V gene: TRBV2; J gene: TRBJ1-1; CDR3 protein: CASSGNPGVAFF; CDR3 DNA: TGTGCCAGCAGTGGGAATCCGGGGGTAGCTTTCTTT
D gene: TRBD1; clone size: once; V gene: TRBV14; J gene: TRBJ1-6; CDR3 protein: CASSQTGQGIYNSPLHF; CDR3 DNA: TGTGCCAGCAGCCAGACGGGACAGGGAATTTATAATTCACCCCTCCACTTT
D gene: TRBD1; clone size: -; V gene: TRBV10-3; J gene: TRBJ1-2; CDR3 protein: CAINPGQGRHGYTF; CDR3 DNA: TGTGCCATTAACCCGGGACAGGGTCGGCATGGCTACACCTTC
D gene: -; clone size: -; V gene: TRBV3-1/TRBV3-2; J gene: TRBJ2-7; CDR3 protein: CASSQDWQTYEQYF; CDR3 DNA: TGTGCCAGCAGCCAAGATTGGCAGACCTACGAGCAGTACTTC
D gene: -; clone size: once; V gene: TRBV18; J gene: TRBJ1-1; CDR3 protein: CASSPPVGKKRTEAFF; CDR3 DNA: TGTGCCAGCTCACCGCCGGTGGGGAAAAAGCGGACTGAAGCTTTCTTT
D gene: -; clone size: -; V gene: TRBV3-1/TRBV3-2; J gene: TRBJ1-1; CDR3 protein: CASSQVSGKEAFF; CDR3 DNA: TGTGCCAGCAGCCAAGTTTCAGGGAAAGAAGCTTTCTTT
D gene: -; clone size: -; V gene: TRBV7-6; J gene: TRBJ1-2; CDR3 protein: CASSSQGSWTF; CDR3 DNA: TGTGCCAGCAGTTCACAGGGCTCCTGGACCTTC
D gene: TRBD1; clone size: -; V gene: TRBV5-1; J gene: TRBJ1-5; CDR3 protein: CASSWGQNQPQHF; CDR3 DNA: TGCGCCAGCAGCTGGGGACAGAATCAGCCCCAGCATTTT
D gene: -; clone size: few; V gene: TRBV7-9; J gene: TRBJ1-2; CDR3 protein: CASSLDSNYGYTF; CDR3 DNA: TGTGCCAGCAGCTTAGACAGCAACTATGGCTACACCTTC
D gene: -; clone size: -; V gene: TRBV5-4; J gene: TRBJ1-2; CDR3 protein: CASGGGYGYTF; CDR3 DNA: TGTGCCAGCGGCGGGGGCTATGGCTACACCTTC
D gene: TRBD1; clone size: -; V gene: TRBV7-2; J gene: TRBJ1-2; CDR3 protein: CASSLAGGGYGYTF; CDR3 DNA: TGTGCCAGCAGCTTAGCAGGGGGCGGCTATGGCTACACCTTC
D gene: -; clone size: -; V gene: TRBV2; J gene: TRBJ1-6; CDR3 protein: CASSSQGLAYNSPLHF; CDR3 DNA: TGTGCCAGCAGCTCGCAGGGGTTGGCCTATAATTCACCCCTCCACTTT
D gene: -; clone size: -; V gene: TRBV10-3; J gene: TRBJ1-1; CDR3 protein: CAISDLGAGYTEAFF; CDR3 DNA: TGTGCCATCAGTGATTTAGGGGCAGGGTACACTGAAGCTTTCTTT
D gene: TRBD2; clone size: once; V gene: TRBV24-1; J gene: TRBJ2-1; CDR3 protein: CATRGTPGLAGGILNEQFF; CDR3 DNA: TGTGCCACCAGGGGCACTCCGGGACTAGCGGGGGGGATCCTCAATGAGCAGTTCTTC
D gene: -; clone size: few; V gene: TRBV2; J gene: TRBJ1-5; CDR3 protein: CASSVRTGRSQHF; CDR3 DNA: TGTGCCAGCAGTGTCAGGACCGGGAGGTCCCAGCATTTT
D gene: TRBD1; clone size: -; V gene: TRBV9; J gene: TRBJ1-1; CDR3 protein: CASTRQGANTEAFF; CDR3 DNA: TGTGCCAGCACCCGACAGGGGGCGAACACTGAAGCTTTCTTT
D gene: -; clone size: few; V gene: TRBV30; J gene: TRBJ2-2; CDR3 protein: CAWSVPPRDNGELFF; CDR3 DNA: TGTGCCTGGAGTGTACCGCCCAGGGATAACGGGGAGCTGTTTTTT
D gene: -; clone size: -; V gene: TRBV3-1/TRBV3-2; J gene: TRBJ1-3; CDR3 protein: CASSQGARNTIYF; CDR3 DNA: TGTGCCAGCAGCCAAGGCGCAAGAAACACCATATATTTT
D gene: -; clone size: -; V gene: TRBV9; J gene: TRBJ1-2; CDR3 protein: CASSGPGGGGYGYTF; CDR3 DNA: TGTGCCAGCAGCGGACCGGGTGGGGGCGGCTATGGCTACACCTTC
D gene: TRBD1; clone size: -; V gene: TRBV10-3; J gene: TRBJ1-2; CDR3 protein: CAITLDREGYGYTF; CDR3 DNA: TGTGCCATCACCTTGGACAGGGAAGGCTATGGCTACACCTTC
D gene: -; clone size: -; V gene: TRBV7-9; J gene: TRBJ2-6; CDR3 protein: CASNSGIAAGANVLTF; CDR3 DNA: TGTGCCAGCAACTCGGGAATAGCGGCTGGGGCCAACGTCCTGACTTTC
D gene: -; clone size: few; V gene: TRBV7-8; J gene: TRBJ1-1; CDR3 protein: CASSFVDSMNTEAFF; CDR3 DNA: TGTGCCAGCAGCTTTGTGGACAGCATGAACACTGAAGCTTTCTTT
D gene: -; clone size: few; V gene: TRBV30; J gene: TRBJ1-3; CDR3 protein: CAWSSRQGQSGNTIYF; CDR3 DNA: TGTGCCTGGAGTTCCCGTCAAGGACAGTCTGGAAACACCATATATTTT
D gene: -; clone size: -; V gene: TRBV2; J gene: TRBJ1-2; CDR3 protein: CASSEIRFSGANYGYTF; CDR3 DNA: TGTGCCAGCAGTGAAATCCGATTTTCCGGGGCTAACTATGGCTACACCTTC
D gene: -; clone size: -; V gene: TRBV9; J gene: TRBJ1-6; CDR3 protein: CASSSEGVSPLHF; CDR3 DNA: TGTGCCAGCAGCTCAGAGGGGGTTTCACCCCTCCACTTT
D gene: -; clone size: -; V gene: TRBV6-5; J gene: TRBJ2-7; CDR3 protein: CASSYLGNEQYF; CDR3 DNA: TGTGCCAGCAGTTACTTGGGCAACGAGCAGTACTTC
D gene: -; clone size: -; V gene: TRBV6-2/TRBV6-3; J gene: TRBJ2-6; CDR3 protein: CASSYGGGGANVLTF; CDR3 DNA: TGTGCCAGCAGTTACGGGGGAGGTGGGGCCAACGTCCTGACTTTC
D gene: -; clone size: few; V gene: TRBV19; J gene: TRBJ1-3; CDR3 protein: CASSTGTREGNTIYF; CDR3 DNA: TGTGCCAGTAGTACCGGGACACGGGAGGGGAACACCATATATTTT
D gene: -; clone size: -; V gene: TRBV19; J gene: TRBJ1-4; CDR3 protein: CASNPAPRGREKLFF; CDR3 DNA: TGTGCCAGTAACCCGGCCCCCAGGGGCCGAGAAAAACTGTTTTTT
D gene: -; clone size: -; V gene: TRBV7-3; J gene: TRBJ2-2; CDR3 protein: CASSLTAGSPGTGELFF; CDR3 DNA: TGTGCCAGCAGCTTAACTGCAGGAAGTCCGGGAACCGGGGAGCTGTTTTTT
D gene: TRBD1; clone size: -; V gene: TRBV10-1; J gene: TRBJ2-7; CDR3 protein: CASSEQDRGLYEQYF; CDR3 DNA: TGCGCCAGCAGTGAGCAGGACAGGGGGCTGTACGAGCAGTACTTC
D gene: TRBD1; clone size: -; V gene: TRBV30; J gene: TRBJ1-2; CDR3 protein: CAWSVQGAYGYTF; CDR3 DNA: TGTGCCTGGAGTGTCCAGGGGGCCTATGGCTACACCTTC
D gene: -; clone size: -; V gene: TRBV6-2/TRBV6-3; J gene: TRBJ1-4; CDR3 protein: CASSYSAGAVGEKLFF; CDR3 DNA: TGTGCCAGCAGTTACTCCGCAGGGGCGGTGGGTGAAAAACTGTTTTTT
D gene: TRBD1; clone size: -; V gene: TRBV9; J gene: TRBJ2-5; CDR3 protein: CASRGTGVLWAQYF; CDR3 DNA: TGTGCCAGCAGAGGGACAGGGGTTCTATGGGCCCAGTACTTC
D gene: -; clone size: -; V gene: TRBV27; J gene: TRBJ1-1; CDR3 protein: CASSLSRGTEAFF; CDR3 DNA: TGTGCCAGCAGTTTATCCCGGGGAACTGAAGCTTTCTTT
D gene: -; clone size: -; V gene: TRBV19; J gene: TRBJ2-7; CDR3 protein: CASSIIWSVTDEQYF; CDR3 DNA: TGTGCCAGTAGTATAATTTGGTCTGTAACGGACGAGCAGTACTTC
D gene: -; clone size: -; V gene: TRBV2; J gene: TRBJ2-5; CDR3 protein: CASSKGSGQETQYF; CDR3 DNA: TGTGCCAGCAGCAAAGGGTCAGGGCAAGAGACCCAGTACTTC
D gene: -; clone size: -; V gene: TRBV2; J gene: TRBJ1-2; CDR3 protein: CAWGSGYGYTF; CDR3 DNA: TGTGCGTGGGGCAGTGGCTATGGCTACACCTTC
D gene: -; clone size: -; V gene: TRBV29-1; J gene: TRBJ2-7; CDR3 protein: CSVTGTLTYEQYF; CDR3 DNA: TGCAGCGTCACCGGGACACTGACCTACGAGCAGTACTTC
D gene: TRBD1; clone size: -; V gene: TRBV7-6; J gene: TRBJ1-5; CDR3 protein: CASSLEATGGNQPQHF; CDR3 DNA: TGTGCCAGCAGCTTAGAGGCGACAGGGGGCAATCAGCCCCAGCATTTT
D gene: -; clone size: -; V gene: TRBV7-9; J gene: TRBJ1-2; CDR3 protein: CASSLKSGTRGYTF; CDR3 DNA: TGTGCCAGCAGCTTAAAAAGCGGGACAAGAGGCTACACCTTC
D gene: TRBD1; clone size: once; V gene: TRBV18; J gene: TRBJ1-1; CDR3 protein: CASSPTDRGGTEAFF; CDR3 DNA: TGTGCCAGCTCACCCACCGACAGGGGAGGGACTGAAGCTTTCTTT
D gene: TRBD1; clone size: -; V gene: TRBV9; J gene: TRBJ1-1; CDR3 protein: CASSVAPWDSEAFF; CDR3 DNA: TGTGCCAGCAGCGTAGCCCCCTGGGACAGTGAAGCTTTCTTT
D gene: -; clone size: -; V gene: TRBV10-3; J gene: TRBJ1-2; CDR3 protein: CAISESLGYGYTF; CDR3 DNA: TGTGCCATCAGTGAGAGCCTTGGCTATGGCTACACCTTC
D gene: -; clone size: -; V gene: TRBV29-1; J gene: TRBJ1-3; CDR3 protein: CSVAPGSVGGTIYF; CDR3 DNA: TGCAGCGTTGCGCCGGGGAGTGTCGGAGGCACCATATATTTT
D gene: -; clone size: -; V gene: TRBV5-8; J gene: TRBJ1-4; CDR3 protein: CASSLGGRREKLFF; CDR3 DNA: TGTGCCAGCAGCTTGGGCGGCCGTCGTGAAAAACTGTTTTTT
D gene: -; clone size: -; V gene: TRBV6-2/TRBV6-3; J gene: TRBJ2-2; CDR3 protein: CASSYSPSLGELFF; CDR3 DNA: TGTGCCAGCAGTTACTCGCCTAGCCTCGGGGAGCTGTTTTTT
D gene: TRBD1; clone size: -; V gene: TRBV7-9; J gene: TRBJ1-1; CDR3 protein: CASSPGQGSETEAFF; CDR3 DNA: TGTGCCAGCAGCCCGGGACAGGGGAGTGAGACTGAAGCTTTCTTT
D gene: -; clone size: -; V gene: TRBV5-1; J gene: TRBJ2-2; CDR3 protein: CASSLGAVTNTGELFF; CDR3 DNA: TGCGCCAGCAGCTTGGGTGCGGTGACGAACACCGGGGAGCTGTTTTTT
D gene: TRBD1; clone size: -; V gene: TRBV2; J gene: TRBJ1-5; CDR3 protein: CASSSQGASNQPQHF; CDR3 DNA: TGTGCCAGCAGTTCGCAGGGGGCAAGCAATCAGCCCCAGCATTTT
D gene: TRBD1; clone size: -; V gene: TRBV4-1; J gene: TRBJ1-2; CDR3 protein: CASSHGPDRDGYTF; CDR3 DNA: TGCGCCAGCAGCCACGGACCGGACAGGGACGGCTACACCTTC
D gene: TRBD1; clone size: -; V gene: TRBV27; J gene: TRBJ1-5; CDR3 protein: CASRQGNQPQHF; CDR3 DNA: TGTGCCAGTCGACAGGGGAATCAGCCCCAGCATTTT
D gene: -; clone size: -; V gene: TRBV5-1; J gene: TRBJ2-3; CDR3 protein: CASTPLTSTDTQYF; CDR3 DNA: TGCGCCAGCACCCCACTGACTAGCACAGATACGCAGTATTTT